Below are 4 T cell receptor beta chains sequenced from a single sample in a study of identifying expanded T cells in peripheral blood (dated by TCRdb to the late 2010s). The method behind the library was the immunoSEQ multiplex PCR assay. TCRdb obtained this table from immuneACCESS and retained in-frame rearrangements with V and J assigned. These tables miss some clones; where compared with another copy, unresolved V genes account for less than half of the shortfall, and the remainder is unexplained. Within this sample are roughly 78,000 clones, with around 90% of them counted one time only. Around 3.3% of the sample goes to the ten largest clones. The source material was blood. These receptors all come from a person between 18 and 75 years old in good health.

This sequence joins TRBV4-1 and TRBJ2-1, with D possibly TRBD2 on 6 matching bases. V lost 4 bases, J lost 5 bases, and 12 bases lay in between. The CDR3 contains 14 residues. Per the germline V gene, CDR1 is MGHRA and CDR2 is YSYEKL. CDR3 loop: CASSRRDWDNEQFF. In nucleotides, the CDR3 is TGCGCCAGCAGCCGCCGGGACTGGGACAATGAGCAGTTCTTC.

This chain links TRBV7-8 with TRBJ2-2, with D possibly TRBD1 on 5 matching bases. CDR1 and CDR2 (germline): SGHVS, FQNEAQ. The CDR3 consists of 15 residues. V shed 1 base and J shed 8 bases, with 14 bases lying between them. The CDR3 reads CASSLDHRFRGELFF. CDR3 nucleotide sequence: TGTGCCAGCAGCTTAGACCACAGGTTTCGTGGGGAGCTGTTTTTT.

The sample holds one count of this clone. This chain connects TRBV4-2 to TRBJ1-4; the match to TRBD1 covers 10 bases. V shed 5 bases, J shed 5 bases, and the junction held 5 bases outside the gene matches. The CDR3 extends over 15 amino acids. From germline, CDR1 is LGHNA and CDR2 YNFKEQ. The CDR3 spells CASSDGDRGNEKLFF. CDR3 DNA sequence: TGTGCCAGCAGCGACGGGGACAGGGGAAATGAAAAACTGTTTTTT.

The chain uses TRBV6-5 and TRBJ2-7; the D is unclear. From germline, CDR1 is MNHEY and CDR2 SVGAGI. V lost 10 bases and J 1 base, leaving 8 bases between the germline ends. CDR3 length equals 11 residues. In nucleotides, the CDR3 is TGTGCCATTGAACGGTCCTACGAGCAGTACTTC. Protein: CAIERSYEQYF.